The 5 T cell receptor beta chains presented below share a single source sample, sequenced in a study of cytomegalovirus exposure and HLA in healthy donors. Here immunoSEQ multiplex PCR was the method, and the copy in TCRdb shows in-frame clones only, minus some. The sample yields some 88,000 clones, 95% to 98% seen once. Sequencing input: PBMCs. All receptors come from a man aged 18 to 29 in good health and CMV-seronegative.

The chain recombines TRBV27 with TRBJ2-1, with 8 bases lining up with TRBD1. The ends lost 6 bases at V and 12 bases at J; junction bases unmatched: 10. Germline CDR1 is MNHEY and CDR2 is SMNVEV (reference sequence). The CDR3 loop spans 13 amino acids. CDR3 nucleotide sequence: TGTGCCAGCAGCACAGAGACAGGGGAGCGGCAGTTCTTC. This encodes CASSTETGERQFF.

The CDR3 DNA reads TGTGCCAGCAGACTAAAGGGACAAAACACCGGGGAGCTGTTTTTT. Encoded protein: CASRLKGQNTGELFF. V gene TRBV5-4 combines with J gene TRBJ2-2; possible D gene TRBD1, 6 bases. Germline lookup yields CDR1 SGHNT and CDR2 YYREEE (reference sequence). The ends were cut back, 5 bases at V and 2 bases at J, with 13 bases in the middle. The CDR3 has 15 residues. Full variable domain (outside the CDR3, taken from reference TRBV5-4 and TRBJ2-2): ETGVTQSPTHLIKTRGQQVTLRCSSQSGHNTVSWYQQALGQGPQFIFQYYREEENGRGNFPPRFSGLQFPNYSSELNVNALELDDSALYLCASRLKGQNTGELFFGEGSRLTVL.

J is TRBJ2-3 and V is TRBV7-8; 9 nucleotides match TRBD2. Germline values: CDR1 SGHVS, CDR2 FQNEAQ. The CDR3 is made up of 16 amino acids. J was trimmed by 3 bases and V by 1 base; bases with no gene match: 5. The CDR3 bases are TGTGCCAGCAGCTTAGGGGCTAGCGGGAATACAGATACGCAGTATTTT. Amino acids: CASSLGASGNTDTQYF. The entire variable domain, with the rest obtained from reference TRBV7-8 and TRBJ2-3, is as follows: GAGVSQSPRYKVAKRGQDVALRCDPISGHVSLFWYQQALGQGPEFLTYFQNEAQLDKSGLPSDRFFAERPEGSVSTLKIQRTQQEDSAVYLCASSLGASGNTDTQYFGPGTRLTVL.

The gene calls are TRBV6-5 and TRBJ1-4; D may be TRBD1 (5 bases). CDR3 size: 13 residues. Deletions cut 6 bases from V and 8 bases from J, with 13 bases between. Germline CDR1 and CDR2: MNHEY and SVGAGI. The CDR3: CASSKGREEKLFF. In DNA form, the CDR3 reads TGTGCCAGCAGCAAGGGGCGAGAAGAAAAACTGTTTTTT.

The genes are TRBV5-1 and TRBJ2-7; 11 nucleotides agree with TRBD1. Germline CDR1 is SGHRS and CDR2 is YFSETQ. The CDR3 spans 14 residues. The ends lost 6 bases at V and 3 bases at J; junction bases unmatched: 5. CDR3 region: CASTGTGGIYEQYF. In DNA, the CDR3 is TGCGCCAGCACGGGGACAGGGGGGATCTACGAGCAGTACTTC.